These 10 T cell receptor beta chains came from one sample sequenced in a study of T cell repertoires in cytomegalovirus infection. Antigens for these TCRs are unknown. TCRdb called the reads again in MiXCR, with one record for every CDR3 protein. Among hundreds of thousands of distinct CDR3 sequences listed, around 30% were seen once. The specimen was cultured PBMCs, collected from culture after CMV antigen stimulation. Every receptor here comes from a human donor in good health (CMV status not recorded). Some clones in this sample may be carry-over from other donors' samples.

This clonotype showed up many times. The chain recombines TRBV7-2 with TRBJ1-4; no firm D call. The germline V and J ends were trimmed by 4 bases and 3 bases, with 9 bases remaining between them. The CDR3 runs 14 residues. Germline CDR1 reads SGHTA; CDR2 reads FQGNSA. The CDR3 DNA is TGTGCCAGCAGCTCCAGCCCCGCTAATGAAAAACTGTTTTTT. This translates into CASSSSPANEKLFF.

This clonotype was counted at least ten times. The CDR3 DNA is TGTGCCAGCAGTTTTTGGTGGACAGGGGTCACAGATACGCAGTATTTT. Translated, it gives CASSFWWTGVTDTQYF. This chain uses TRBV28 with TRBJ2-3, with 9 bases matching TRBD1. Germline CDR1 MDHEN, CDR2 SYDVKM. The CDR3 is made up of 16 amino acids. V trimming: 3 bases; J trimming: 2 bases; junction bases outside the gene matches: 6.

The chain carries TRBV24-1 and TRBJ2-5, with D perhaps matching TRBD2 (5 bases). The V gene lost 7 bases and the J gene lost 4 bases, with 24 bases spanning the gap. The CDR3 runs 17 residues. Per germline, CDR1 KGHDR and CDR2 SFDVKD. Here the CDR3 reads CATREYLPEEMGETQYF. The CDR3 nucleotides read TGTGCCACCAGAGAGTACCTGCCGGAGGAGATGGGAGAGACCCAGTACTTC.

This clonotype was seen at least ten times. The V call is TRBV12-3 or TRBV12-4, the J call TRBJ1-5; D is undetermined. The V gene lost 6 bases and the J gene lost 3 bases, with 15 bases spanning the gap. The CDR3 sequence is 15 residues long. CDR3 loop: CASSPDWGTNQPQHF. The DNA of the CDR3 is TGTGCCAGCAGCCCTGATTGGGGAACCAATCAGCCCCAGCATTTT.

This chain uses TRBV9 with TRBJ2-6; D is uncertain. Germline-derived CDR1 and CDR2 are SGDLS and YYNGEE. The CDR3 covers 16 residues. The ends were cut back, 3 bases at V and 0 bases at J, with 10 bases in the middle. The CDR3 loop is CASSGIESSGANVLTF. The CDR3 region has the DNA TGTGCCAGCAGCGGAATAGAAAGCTCTGGGGCCAACGTCCTGACTTTC.

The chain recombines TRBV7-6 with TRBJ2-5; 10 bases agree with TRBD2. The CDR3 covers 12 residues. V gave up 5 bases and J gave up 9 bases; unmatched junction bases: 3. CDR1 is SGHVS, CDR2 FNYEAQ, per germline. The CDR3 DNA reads TGTGCCAGCAGCCCAGCGGGGGGGGCCCAGTACTTC. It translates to CASSPAGGAQYF.

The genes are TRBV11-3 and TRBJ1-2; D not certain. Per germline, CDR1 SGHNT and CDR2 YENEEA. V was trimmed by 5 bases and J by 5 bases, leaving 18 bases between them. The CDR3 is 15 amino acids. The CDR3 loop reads CASSPTGLSVYGYTF. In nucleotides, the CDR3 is TGTGCCAGCAGCCCTACCGGCCTATCCGTATATGGCTACACCTTC.

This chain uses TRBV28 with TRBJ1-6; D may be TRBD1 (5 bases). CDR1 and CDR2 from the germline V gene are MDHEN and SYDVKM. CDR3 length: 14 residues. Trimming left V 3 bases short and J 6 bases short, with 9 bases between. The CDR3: CASSFGGTNSPLHF. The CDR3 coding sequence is TGTGCCAGCAGTTTCGGAGGGACTAATTCACCCCTCCACTTT.

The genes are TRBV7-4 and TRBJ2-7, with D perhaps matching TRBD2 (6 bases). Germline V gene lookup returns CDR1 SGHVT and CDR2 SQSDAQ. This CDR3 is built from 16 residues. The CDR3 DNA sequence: TGTGCCAACAGCTTCGGGGGAGCTCCGACGTTATACGAGCAGTACGTC. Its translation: CANSFGGAPTLYEQYV.

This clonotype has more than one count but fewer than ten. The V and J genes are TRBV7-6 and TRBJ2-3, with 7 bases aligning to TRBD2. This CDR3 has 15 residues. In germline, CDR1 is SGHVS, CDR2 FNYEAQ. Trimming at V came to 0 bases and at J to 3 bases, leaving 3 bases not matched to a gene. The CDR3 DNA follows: TGTGCCAGCAGCTTAGCGGACGGGAGGACAGATACGCAGTATTTT. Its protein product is CASSLADGRTDTQYF.